One T cell receptor beta chain is described in this entry. Its binding antigen is unknown. No much larger clone is present one base from it, and per-base qualities are unavailable. The sample has other DNA sequences that encode this CDR3 too. This specimen belongs to a study of shared clonotypes between healthy human individuals (dated by TCRdb to 2019 to 2021). Regarding the study in general: The cohort included three men and a couple of women between 18 and 49 years of age. For each donor, three plates each were used for CD4 naive and CD4 memory, two plates were used for CD8 naive, and one plate was used for CD8 memory. Per donor, leukapheresis produced somewhere between about 0.8 and 9 billion PBMCs. Blood TCR repertoires of a handful of healthy adults were deeply sequenced to estimate repertoire size and the extent of clonotype sharing between individuals. To increase sequencing depth and limit assay-specific biases, different laboratories used diverse techniques to prepare libraries and sequence TCR repertoires. Overall results and qualifications from the work: Sampling was restricted to blood, and TCR repertoires in tissue are likely to differ from TCR repertoires in blood. Pairwise subsampling indicated that sequencing depth was expected to affect the degree of clonotype sharing among donors. Approximately 5% of naive CD4, 3% to 4% of naive CD8, approximately 2% of memory CD4, and 0.35% to 0.5% of memory CD8 clonotypes were shared across a handful of donors. Compared with non-shared clonotypes, the clonotypes found in all four sorted-subset donors had higher generation probabilities. Because the study included a small number of donors, the genetic and exposure-history diversity represented was limited. Even with the large sequencing depth, rarefaction of the sorted-subset datasets indicated that sequencing was incomplete. Estimated clonotype richness was generally larger for naive than for memory subsets.

TCR CDR3 regions were amplified from genomic DNA by multiplex PCR using the deep immunoSEQ assay. Genomic DNA extracted from each cell subset was distributed evenly over all wells of several immunoSEQ 96-well plates, and each plate served as one replicate. For sorted subsets, each replicate PCR was loaded with around 220 ng genomic DNA, equivalent to approximately 33,000 T cell genomes. The purified libraries were quantified using a Qubit 3.0 fluorometer, sized with a Bioanalyzer 2100, and then quantified again using the KAPA Library Quantification kit. Each immunoSEQ 96-well plate was sequenced on its own single-read 150-cycle Illumina NextSeq 550 flow cell. Turning to the authors' computational methods: Because only junctional sequences without quality scores were contained in the immunoSEQ output, filtering matching that applied to full-length reads could not be performed. To assign V/J genes and CDR3, sequences were annotated against IMGT germline references using PyIR, a Python wrapper for IgBLAST v1.9. Any read was removed if the V/J assignment was weak (E-value above 1e-6), the CDR3 was missing, or the read contained stop codons, out-of-frame junctions, or ambiguous translated residues. A V3J clonotype was defined by an identical inferred V gene, J gene, and CDR3 amino acid sequence. To compute the percentage overlap between repertoires, the number of shared unique clonotypes was divided by the size of the smaller repertoire. Repertoire richness was assessed with RTK rarefaction, the Chao1 estimator, and Recon v2.1 estimates of unobserved clonotypes. For all TCRbeta clonotypes obtained by the gDNA method from a few donors, generation probabilities were computed with OLGA. Sourced from immuneACCESS, this table was stored by TCRdb with only in-frame sequences that have V and J called. A share of the clones is absent; for the studies checked, an unresolved V gene accounts for under half, and the remainder has no known explanation. V, J and clone size are taken as reported in that table, and D and trimming were inferred from the DNA itself. For this sample the table gives millions of clones, of which 85% to 95% were detected only once. In total, the top ten clones hold about 1.1% of the sample.

CD8 naive samples were obtained by positive selection for CCR7 among CD45RO-negative cells, yielding a CD45RA+CCR7+ population from which TemRA cells were excluded. The donors were healthy, HIV-negative adults with no recently reported acute infections or vaccinations. Every donor was a Caucasian adult residing in Nashville, Tennessee, USA. Blood was obtained by leukapheresis, after which PBMCs were separated by Ficoll-Histopaque density gradient centrifugation and cryopreserved in liquid nitrogen vapor phase. Purity and quantity of every magnetically sorted T cell population were checked by analytical flow cytometry. Each sorted fraction had its genomic DNA isolated and then quantified by UV absorbance on a Nanodrop 2000c. This clonotype originated in a man aged 18 to 29 in good health. The specimen sequenced was naive CD8+ T cells sorted from blood. Read against the paper, the sample's cell subset or site label means: CD45RA+CCR7+.

The DNA is as follows: TGTGCCAGCAGTTTCCTAGGGCGGTACGAGCAGTACTTC. The translation is CASSFLGRYEQYF. The V and J genes are TRBV27 and TRBJ2-7; a confident D gene designation cannot be given. The cysteine opens and the phenylalanine closes a CDR3 of 13 amino acids. Only the CDR3 DNA stays, 39 bases, in frame from base 1. V was cut back by 3 bases and J by 4 bases, leaving a gap of 10 bases between them. According to the germline V gene (reference sequence), CDR1 reads MNHEY and CDR2 reads SMNVEV.